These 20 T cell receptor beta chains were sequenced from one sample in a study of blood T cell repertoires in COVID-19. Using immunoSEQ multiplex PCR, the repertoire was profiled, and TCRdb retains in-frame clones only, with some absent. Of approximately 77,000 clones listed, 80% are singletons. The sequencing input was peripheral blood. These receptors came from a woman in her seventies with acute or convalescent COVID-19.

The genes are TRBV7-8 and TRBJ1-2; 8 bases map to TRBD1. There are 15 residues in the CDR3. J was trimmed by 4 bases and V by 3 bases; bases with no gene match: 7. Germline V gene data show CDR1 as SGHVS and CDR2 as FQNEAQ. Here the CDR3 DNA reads TGTGCCAGCAGCTTGGGCCAGGGGACAGGCTATGGCTACACCTTC. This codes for CASSLGQGTGYGYTF.

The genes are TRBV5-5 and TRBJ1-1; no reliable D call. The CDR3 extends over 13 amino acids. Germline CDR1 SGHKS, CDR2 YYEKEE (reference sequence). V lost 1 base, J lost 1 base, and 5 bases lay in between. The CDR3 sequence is CASSLTGNTEAFF. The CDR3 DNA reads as TGTGCCAGCAGCTTGACGGGGAACACTGAAGCTTTCTTT.

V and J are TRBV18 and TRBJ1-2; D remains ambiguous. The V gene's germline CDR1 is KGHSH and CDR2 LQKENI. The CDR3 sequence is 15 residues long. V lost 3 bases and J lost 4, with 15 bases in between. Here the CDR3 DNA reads TGTGCCAGCTCACCTTCCCCCCAGGATCGCTATGGCTACACCTTC. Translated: CASSPSPQDRYGYTF.

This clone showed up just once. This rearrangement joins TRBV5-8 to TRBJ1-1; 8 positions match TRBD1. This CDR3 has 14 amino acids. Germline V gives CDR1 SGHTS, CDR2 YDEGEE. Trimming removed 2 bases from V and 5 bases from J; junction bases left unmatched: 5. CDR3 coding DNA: TGTGCCAGCAGCTTAGACAGGGGACGAACTGAAGCTTTCTTT. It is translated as CASSLDRGRTEAFF.

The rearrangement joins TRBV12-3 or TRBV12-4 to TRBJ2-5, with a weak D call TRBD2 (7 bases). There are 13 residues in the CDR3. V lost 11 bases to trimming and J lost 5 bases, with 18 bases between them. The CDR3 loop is CASTGGAGETQYF. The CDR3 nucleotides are TGTGCCTCGACGGGGGGCGCCGGGGAGACCCAGTACTTC.

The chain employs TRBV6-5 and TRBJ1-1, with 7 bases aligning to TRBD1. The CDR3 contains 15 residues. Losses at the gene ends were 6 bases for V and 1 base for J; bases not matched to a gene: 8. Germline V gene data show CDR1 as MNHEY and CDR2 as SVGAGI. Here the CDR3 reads CASSYRGSGNTEAFF. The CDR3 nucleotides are TGTGCCAGCAGCTACAGGGGATCGGGGAACACTGAAGCTTTCTTT.

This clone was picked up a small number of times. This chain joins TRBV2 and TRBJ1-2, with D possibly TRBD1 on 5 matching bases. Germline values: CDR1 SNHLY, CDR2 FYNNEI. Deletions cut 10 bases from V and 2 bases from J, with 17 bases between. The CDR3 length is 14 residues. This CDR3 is CATPHGGGNYGYTF. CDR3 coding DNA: TGTGCCACCCCCCACGGGGGAGGGAACTATGGCTACACCTTC.

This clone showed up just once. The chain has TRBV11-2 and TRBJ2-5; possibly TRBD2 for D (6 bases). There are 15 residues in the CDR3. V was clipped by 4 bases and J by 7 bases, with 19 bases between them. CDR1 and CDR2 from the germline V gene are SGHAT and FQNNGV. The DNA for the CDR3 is TGTGCCAGCAGCTCGACAGTGGACGGAGGGTTGACCCAGTACTTC. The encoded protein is CASSSTVDGGLTQYF.

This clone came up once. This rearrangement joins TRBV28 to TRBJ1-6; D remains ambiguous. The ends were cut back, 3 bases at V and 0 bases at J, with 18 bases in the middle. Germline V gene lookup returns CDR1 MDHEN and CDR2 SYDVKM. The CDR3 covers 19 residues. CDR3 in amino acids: CASSFKSLSRSSYNSPLHF. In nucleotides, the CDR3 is TGTGCCAGCAGTTTTAAGAGCCTTTCAAGGAGCTCCTATAATTCACCCCTCCACTTT.

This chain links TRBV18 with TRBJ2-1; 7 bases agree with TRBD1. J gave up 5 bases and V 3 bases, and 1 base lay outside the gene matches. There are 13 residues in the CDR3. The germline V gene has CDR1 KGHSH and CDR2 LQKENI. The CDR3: CASSPTGDNEQFF. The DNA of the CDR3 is TGTGCCAGCTCACCCACAGGGGACAATGAGCAGTTCTTC.

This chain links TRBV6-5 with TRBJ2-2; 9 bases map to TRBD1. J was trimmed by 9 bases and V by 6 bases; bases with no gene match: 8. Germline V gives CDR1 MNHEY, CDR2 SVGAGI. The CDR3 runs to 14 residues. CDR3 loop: CASSPDRGVRELFF. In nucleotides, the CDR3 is TGTGCCAGCAGCCCGGACAGGGGCGTTAGGGAGCTGTTTTTT.

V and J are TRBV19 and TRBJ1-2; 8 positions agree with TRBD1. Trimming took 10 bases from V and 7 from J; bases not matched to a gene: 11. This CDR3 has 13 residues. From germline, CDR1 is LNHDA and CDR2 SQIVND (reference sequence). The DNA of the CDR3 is TGTGCCACCGACTCAGGGGGCCGGTTTGGCTACACCTTC. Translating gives CATDSGGRFGYTF.

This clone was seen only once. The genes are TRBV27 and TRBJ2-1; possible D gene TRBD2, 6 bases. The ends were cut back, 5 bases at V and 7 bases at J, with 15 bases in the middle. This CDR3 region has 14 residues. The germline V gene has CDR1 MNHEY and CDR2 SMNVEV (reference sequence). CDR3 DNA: TGTGCCAGCAGTCCAAATCGACTAGTGAATGAGCAGTTCTTC. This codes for CASSPNRLVNEQFF.

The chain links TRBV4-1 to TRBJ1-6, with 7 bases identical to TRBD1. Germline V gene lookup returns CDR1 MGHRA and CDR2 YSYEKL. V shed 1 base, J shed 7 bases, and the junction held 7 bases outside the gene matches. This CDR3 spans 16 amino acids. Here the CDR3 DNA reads TGCGCCAGCAGCCAAGTGCCGGGACAGTCAAATTCACCCCTCCACTTT. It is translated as CASSQVPGQSNSPLHF.

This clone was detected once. CDR3 sequence reads: CASSVVLGLSEAYEQYF. CDR3 DNA: TGTGCCAGCAGCGTAGTTTTAGGTTTATCGGAGGCCTACGAGCAGTACTTC. This chain joins TRBV9 and TRBJ2-7, with D possibly TRBD2 on 5 matching bases. With 0 bases removed from V and 2 bases from J, the gap between germline ends came to 18 bases. CDR3 size: 17 residues. CDR1 and CDR2 (germline): SGDLS, YYNGEE. Supplemented by reference TRBV9 and TRBJ2-7, the full variable domain reads DSGVTQTPKHLITATGQRVTLRCSPRSGDLSVYWYQQSLDQGLQFLIQYYNGEERAKGNILERFSAQQFPDLHSELNLSSLELGDSALYFCASSVVLGLSEAYEQYFGPGTRLTVT.

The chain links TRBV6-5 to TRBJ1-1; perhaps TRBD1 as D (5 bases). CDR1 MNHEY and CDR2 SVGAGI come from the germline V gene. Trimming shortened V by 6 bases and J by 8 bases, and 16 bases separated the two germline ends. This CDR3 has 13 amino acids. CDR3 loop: CASRETVGREAFF. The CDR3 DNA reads TGTGCCAGCAGGGAGACAGTGGGCCGGGAAGCTTTCTTT.

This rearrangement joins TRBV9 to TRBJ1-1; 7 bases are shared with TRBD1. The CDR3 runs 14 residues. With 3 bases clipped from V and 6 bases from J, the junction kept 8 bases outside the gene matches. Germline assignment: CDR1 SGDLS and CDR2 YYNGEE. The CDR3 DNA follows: TGTGCCAGCAGCGAACGAGACAGGGCGCCTGAAGCTTTCTTT. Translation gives CASSERDRAPEAFF.

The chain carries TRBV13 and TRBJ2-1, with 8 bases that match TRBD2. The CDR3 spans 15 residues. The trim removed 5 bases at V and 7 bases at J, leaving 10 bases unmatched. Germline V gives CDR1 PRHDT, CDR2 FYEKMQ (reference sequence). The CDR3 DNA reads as TGTGCCAGCAGCCATAGCGGGGCCTCCCAGAATGAGCAGTTCTTC. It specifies CASSHSGASQNEQFF.

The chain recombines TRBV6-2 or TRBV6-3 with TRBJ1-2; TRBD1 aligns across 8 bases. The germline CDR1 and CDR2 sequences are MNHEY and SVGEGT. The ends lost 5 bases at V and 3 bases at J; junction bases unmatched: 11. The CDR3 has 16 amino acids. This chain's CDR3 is CASSVRTGKPYYGYTF. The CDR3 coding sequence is TGTGCCAGCAGTGTCCGGACAGGGAAACCCTACTATGGCTACACCTTC.

In nucleotides, the CDR3 is TGCAGCGTTGTAGTAGCGGTCTACAATGAGCAGTTCTTC. This codes for CSVVVAVYNEQFF. The rearrangement uses TRBV29-1 and TRBJ2-1; weak D call: TRBD2 (6 bases). V gave up 4 bases and J gave up 3 bases, with 10 bases separating them. The CDR3 is made up of 13 amino acids. CDR1 is SQVTM, CDR2 ANQGSEA, per germline.